Here is one TCR beta chain with its context. Its binding antigen is unknown. Base-call qualities are not available, and no considerably larger clone is one nucleotide away. The cohort comprised around 700 healthy bone marrow donors. All cohort members were sampled while nominally healthy, although unrecorded immune exposures were likely present. The donor was CMV seropositive and belonged to the group of 250 to 350 seropositive cohort members. Every donor gave a peripheral blood sample, and the peripheral blood mononuclear cells from that sample were used for TCR beta sequencing. The Qiagen DNeasy Blood Extraction Kit was used to extract genomic DNA from the blood cell samples. Trimming takes 1 base off V and 3 bases off J; junction bases not matched to a gene: 4. The CDR3 holds 15 amino acids from the cysteine to the phenylalanine. Only CDR3 DNA is held: 45 bases, read in frame from base 1. Per the germline V gene, SGHTA is the CDR1 and FQGNSA is the CDR2.

Libraries were constructed by the immunoSEQ multiplex PCR assay. A mixture of 60 forward primers for TCR Vbeta segments and 13 reverse primers for TCR Jbeta segments was used in the multiplex PCR. The CDR3 region of rearranged TCR beta genes was amplified from genomic DNA by a multiplex PCR assay. The Illumina HiSeq System was used to sequence the amplified TCR beta libraries as 87-base-pair reads. The source study handled its data this way. In a later analysis, some 80 million unique TCR beta chains were counted across the approximately 670 repertoires, and about 9.9 million of these chains were shared by at least two donors. Raw reads were error-corrected and collapsed into unique sequences by a nearest-neighbor algorithm in which closely related sequences were merged to remove PCR and sequencing errors. V, D and J gene segments were assigned by aligning CDR3 sequences to IMGT reference sequences. For a sequence to be retained, a match of at least six nucleotides to both a V gene segment and a J gene segment was required. Rearrangements were called productive when the CDR3 lacked stop codons and stayed in frame with V and J; all others were non-productive. CDR3 was defined by IMGT convention, running from the second conserved V-encoded cysteine to the conserved J-encoded phenylalanine. Sequences without an unambiguous match to a single V gene segment were excluded from the earlier analysis of about 600 of the donors. In an earlier analysis of approximately 560 of the donors, a V segment was called functional when productive rearrangements were above 56.7%, and segregating when the standard deviation between donors exceeded 5%. A statistical classification framework was built for diagnosing cytomegalovirus status from the catalog of TCR beta chain sequences. In a later analysis, V and J genes were assigned by comparing TCR nucleotide sequences against IMGT/GENE-DB human TR gene sequences. Using the TCRdist pipeline, a later analysis assigned CDR3 sequences along with most-parsimonious VDJ recombination scenarios. In a later analysis, each TCR beta chain was defined by its CDR3 amino acid sequence together with its V-gene family, and reads lacking a unique V-gene family were excluded. A later analysis removed 592 highly shared, low-generation-probability nucleotide sequences to deal with suspected cross-contamination and a sequencing artifact. In a later analysis, a clonal expansion index was calculated for each public chain from normalized within-repertoire ranks of inferred template counts. In a later analysis, generation probabilities were computed with a VDJ recombination model fitted to out-of-frame rearrangements, and the resulting probabilities were checked against IGoR. A later analysis scored TCR-TCR, TCR-HLA and TCR-CMV co-occurrence with hypergeometric tests, applying a repertoire-size bias correction to TCR pairs. False discovery rates were estimated in a later analysis by permuting HLA or CMV assignments 20 times. In a later analysis, co-occurring TCRs were grouped using DBSCAN, with TCRdist sequence similarity added in when clustering inside HLA-allele-positive subsets. Repertoires with fewer than 30,000 or more than 120,000 public chains, plus five repertoires with anomalous nucleotide sharing, were excluded from co-occurrence clustering. TCRdb mirrors the immuneACCESS table, restricted to in-frame sequences. Some clones are absent from its copies; in checked studies, under half trace to an unresolved V gene, and the reason for the others is unknown. V, J and clone size derive from that table, while D and trimming were established from the DNA sequence. The table for this sample lists some 160,000 clones; approximately 82% of them were counted only once. The ten most abundant clones make up 7.5% to 9% of the sample.

The data belong to a study of cytomegalovirus exposure and HLA in healthy donors (dated by TCRdb to 2015 to 2018). Broadly, across the study: An earlier analysis of a few hundred of the donors reported 276 Gb of sequence data and around 110 million unique TCR beta sequences obtained from about 180 million T cells. An early release covering about 600 HLA-typed donors comprised approximately 290 gigabases of sequencing data and about 90 million unique TCR sequences. The genetic ancestry cluster associated with self-reported Caucasian donors included 70% to 85% of the approximately 430 genotyped donors. The study aimed to test whether cataloging public T cell receptors could reveal signatures of past pathogen exposure. The study profiled the T cell repertoires of under 700 subjects by immunosequencing and related them to cytomegalovirus serostatus. A separate validation cohort of roughly 120 different subjects was used in addition to the 666-subject first cohort. To predict cytomegalovirus infection status, the study brought together high-throughput TCR immunosequencing, statistical association of individual TCRs with disease status, and machine learning. A later analysis re-examined previously published TCR beta repertoires from 500 to 700 donors and added high-resolution HLA genotyping to investigate patterns of TCR occurrence. Rather than drawing on any new phenotypic data, the later analysis identified candidate immune exposures from TCR beta sequences and the way those sequences occurred across donors. An earlier analysis of around 540 of the donors applied high-throughput TCR beta sequencing to assess whether each TCR beta V gene segment acted as functional or pseudogenic. Alongside the repertoire data, information on donor age, sex, ethnicity and CMV serostatus was compiled. In a later genetic analysis, genome-wide SNP genotypes for about 65% of the roughly 670 donors were used, and that subset was treated as a discovery cohort. All discovery cohort repertoires had been generated on a single sequencing platform. Class I and class II HLA loci were covered by the typing at four-digit resolution. Typing coverage varied by locus: roughly 629-640 donors for A, B, C, DRB1 and DQB1; more than 500 for DQA1; some 610 for DPA1; under 490 for DPB1. Four to six DR-DQ haplotypes were handled as single units for association and clustering, since linkage in the cohort was strong. Across some 400 genotyped donors of the cohort, an average of 235,054 unique TCR beta nucleotide sequences per donor were sequenced, and roughly 20% of those sequences were non-productive. Paper-wide results and their limitations: Some IMGT-functional V segments, including TRBV6-2 and TRBV6-3, could not be distinguished by the 87-base-pair reads and were therefore excluded. A total of about 180 TCR beta chains were listed by the study as associated with cytomegalovirus. In a later analysis, HLA-associated TCR beta chains showed more clonal expansion and lower generation probabilities than non-associated chains that were equally common. Most TCR sequences were observed very rarely across donors, whereas some public TCRs were present in many individuals. Linkage disequilibrium might explain the correlated functional status among segregating V segments, but an unknown experimental factor could not be excluded. In both the original and validation cohorts, the classifier was reported to diagnose cytomegalovirus status with high specificity and sensitivity. A further reported finding was that TCR beta sequences accurately predicted the HLA-A and HLA-B alleles for most subjects in the first cohort. The authors suggested that the approach could potentially be generalized to other disease states and immunological phenotypes. The only immune exposure information available for the cohort was CMV serostatus. Because HLA typing was unavailable for some donors at each locus, only the typed subset was used in association tests. According to a later genetic analysis, donors in an Asian-associated ancestry cluster had fewer N-insertions in productive TCRs than the roughly 700-donor mean. The presence/absence analyses assumed that sequencing depth was roughly uniform across donors, and that assumption may not be true. Specific HLA alleles were associated with over 15,000 TCR beta sequences at a false discovery rate of 0.05 in a later analysis. Three of the identified cytomegalovirus-associated TCR beta chains were confirmed in vitro to be specific for cytomegalovirus antigens. The sequencing pipeline was judged likely to have produced a cluster of highly shared sequence variants as a technical artifact. In a later analysis, the rate of TCR association differed among HLA loci, with DRB1 alleles having the most associated TCRs and HLA-C alleles having the fewest. When HLA alleles, especially DR and DQ, strongly co-occurred, attributing TCR associations to individual alleles was difficult. In an earlier analysis of more than 500 of the donors, most TCR beta V segments appeared in productive rearrangements about 90% or about 30% of the time, broadly matching IMGT annotations. According to a later analysis, parvovirus B19, influenza, CMV and Epstein-Barr virus appeared linked to several top co-occurrence clusters. A later analysis found that most CMV-associated TCR beta chains appeared HLA-restricted, with HLA associations seemingly driven largely by CMV exposure. A later genetic analysis associated a missense DCLRE1C variant with V-gene and J-gene trimming of TCR beta chains, and an independent cohort replicated the association. The cohort was sequenced for TCR beta chains only, and without alpha or paired-chain data the features that could be detected were limited. Because counts were too low, seventeen rarely observed V segments, including chromosome 9 orphons, were excluded from the earlier analysis of some 540 of the donors.

The specimen was PBMCs. The sequence came from a male donor in good health and CMV-seropositive. The chain is made from TRBV7-2 and TRBJ2-7; 9 central nucleotides agree with TRBD1. The nucleotide sequence is given as TGTGCCAGCAGCTTAGTAGGGACAGGGTTCTACGAGCAGTACTTC. It is translated as CASSLVGTGFYEQYF. When the CDR3 is completed using the reference TRBV7-2 and TRBJ2-7 genes on either side, the full variable domain is GAGVSQSPSNKVTEKGKDVELRCDPISGHTALYWYRQSLGQGLEFLIYFQGNSAPDKSGLPSDRFSAERTGGSVSTLTIQRTQQEDSAVYLCASSLVGTGFYEQYFGPGTRLTVT.